Presented here are 5 T cell receptor beta chains from one specimen sequenced in a study of cytomegalovirus exposure and HLA in healthy donors. PCR involved 60 Vbeta and 13 Jbeta primers. Method: immunoSEQ multiplex PCR; TCRdb's copy keeps in-frame clones and lacks some. The sample lists 150,000 to 170,000 clones; roughly 74% were seen once. Input material: PBMCs. The receptors shown here come from a man aged 18 to 30 in good health and CMV-seronegative.

The V and J genes are TRBV10-1 and TRBJ1-6, with TRBD1 identical over 10 bases. The CDR3 has 14 residues. Germline CDR1 and CDR2: WNHNN and SYGVQD (reference sequence). V lost 6 bases and J lost 7; bases outside the gene matches: 3. CDR3 bases: TGCGCCAGCAGCCCGGGACAGGGGAATTCACCCCTCCACTTT. The encoded protein is CASSPGQGNSPLHF.

The chain has TRBV6-6 and TRBJ1-2, with D possibly TRBD1 on 5 matching bases. V was clipped by 6 bases and J by 1 base, with 9 bases between them. This CDR3 comprises 13 residues. Looked up from germline, CDR1 is MNHNY and CDR2 is SVGAGI (reference sequence). CDR3 residues: CASSHDSNYGYTF. Written as DNA, the CDR3 is TGTGCCAGCAGCCATGACAGTAACTATGGCTACACCTTC.

This clone has a handful of counts. The rearrangement uses TRBV7-9 and TRBJ1-3; weak D call: TRBD1 (6 bases). CDR3 size: 16 residues. The germline V gene encodes CDR1 SEHNR and CDR2 FQNEAQ (reference sequence). The V end was cut by 0 bases, the J end by 2 bases, with 11 bases between. DNA for the CDR3: TGTGCCAGCAGCTTAGCAATCGGGGGGCCTGGAAACACCATATATTTT. This encodes CASSLAIGGPGNTIYF.

Comments on this clone: One end of the junction does not line up with germline, which may come from a read error. This chain uses TRBV7-7 with TRBJ2-7; a possible D gene is TRBD1 (5 bases). Germline V CDR1 and CDR2: SSHAT, FNYEAQ (reference sequence). CDR3 size: 12 residues. The CDR3 spells CASSPDSYRQYF. Here the CDR3 DNA reads TGTGCTAGCAGCCCAGACAGTTACAGGCAGTACTTC.

The sample holds a few counts of this clone. The chain joins TRBV4-1 to TRBJ1-1, with 11 bases aligning to TRBD1. The V gene's germline CDR1 is MGHRA and CDR2 YSYEKL. After removal of 0 bases from V and 5 bases from J, the junction contained 14 bases not matched to a gene. The CDR3 is 19 residues long. CDR3 nucleotides: TGCGCCAGCAGCCAAGAAAGACTCCCGGGACAGGGGGTGGATACTGAAGCTTTCTTT. It specifies CASSQERLPGQGVDTEAFF.